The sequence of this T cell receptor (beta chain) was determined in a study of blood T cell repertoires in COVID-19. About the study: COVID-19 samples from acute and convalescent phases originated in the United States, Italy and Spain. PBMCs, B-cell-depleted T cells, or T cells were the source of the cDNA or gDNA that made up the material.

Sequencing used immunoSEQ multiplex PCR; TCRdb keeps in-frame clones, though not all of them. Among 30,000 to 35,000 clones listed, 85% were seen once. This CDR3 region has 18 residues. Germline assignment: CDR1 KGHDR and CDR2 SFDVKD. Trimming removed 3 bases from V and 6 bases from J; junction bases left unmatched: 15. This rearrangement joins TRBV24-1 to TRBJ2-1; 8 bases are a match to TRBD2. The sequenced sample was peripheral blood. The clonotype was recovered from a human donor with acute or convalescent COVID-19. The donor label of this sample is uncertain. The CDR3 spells CATSDHPTGLDASNEQFF. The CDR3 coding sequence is TGTGCCACCAGTGATCACCCGACGGGACTAGATGCGTCCAATGAGCAGTTCTTC.